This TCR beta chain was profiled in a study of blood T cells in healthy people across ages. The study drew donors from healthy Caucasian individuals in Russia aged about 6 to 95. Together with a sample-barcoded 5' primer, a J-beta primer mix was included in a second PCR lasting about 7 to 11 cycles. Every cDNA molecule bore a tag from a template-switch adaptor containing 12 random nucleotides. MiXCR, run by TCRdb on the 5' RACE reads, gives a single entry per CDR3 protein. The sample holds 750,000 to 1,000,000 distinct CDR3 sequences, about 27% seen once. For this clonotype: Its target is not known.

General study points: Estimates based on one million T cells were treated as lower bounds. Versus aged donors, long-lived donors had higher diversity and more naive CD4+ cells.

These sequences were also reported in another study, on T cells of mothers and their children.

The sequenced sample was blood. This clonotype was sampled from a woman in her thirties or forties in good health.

The CDR3 spells CASSLFRGGRTDTQYF. CDR3 nucleotide sequence: TGTGCCAGCAGCTTATTCCGGGGGGGCCGTACAGATACGCAGTATTTT. The gene calls are TRBV7-9 and TRBJ2-3; 8 bases map to TRBD2. V gave up 2 bases and J gave up 3 bases; unmatched junction bases: 7. This CDR3 region has 16 residues. Germline V gene sequence: CDR1 SEHNR, CDR2 FQNEAQ (reference sequence). The full variable domain, completed using reference TRBV7-9 and TRBJ2-3, is DTGVSQNPRHKITKRGQNVTFRCDPISEHNRLYWYRQTLGQGPEFLTYFQNEAQLEKSRLLSDRFSAERPKGSFSTLEIQRTEQGDSAMYLCASSLFRGGRTDTQYFGPGTRLTVL.